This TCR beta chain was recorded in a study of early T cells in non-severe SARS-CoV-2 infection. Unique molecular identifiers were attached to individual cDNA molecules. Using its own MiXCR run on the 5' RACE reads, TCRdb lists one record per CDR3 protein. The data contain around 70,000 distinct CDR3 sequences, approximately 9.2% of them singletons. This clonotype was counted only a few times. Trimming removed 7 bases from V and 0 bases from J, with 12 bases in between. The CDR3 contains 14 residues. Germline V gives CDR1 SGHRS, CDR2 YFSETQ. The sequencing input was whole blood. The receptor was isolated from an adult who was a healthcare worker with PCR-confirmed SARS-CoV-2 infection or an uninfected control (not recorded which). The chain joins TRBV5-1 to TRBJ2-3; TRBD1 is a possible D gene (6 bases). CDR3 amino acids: CASLRGGSTDTQYF. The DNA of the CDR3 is TGCGCCAGCCTACGAGGGGGAAGCACAGATACGCAGTATTTT.